This T cell receptor beta chain was recorded in a study of blood T cell repertoires in COVID-19. For the study at large: In each case, the material was cDNA or gDNA derived from T cells, B-cell-depleted T cells, or PBMCs.

Profiling relied on immunoSEQ multiplex PCR, and the TCRdb table lists in-frame clones only, not all of them. Among about 160,000 clones listed, approximately 80% were seen once. There are 14 residues in the CDR3. Trimming cost V 6 bases and J 6 bases; bases outside gene matches: 5. Germline values: CDR1 MNHEY, CDR2 SVGAGI. Sequencing used peripheral blood. This TCR was sampled from a human donor in a cohort sampled during active COVID-19. The gene calls are TRBV6-5 and TRBJ1-5; 10 bases agree with TRBD1. CDR3 coding DNA: TGTGCCAGCAGAAGGACAGGGGGTAGTCAGCCCCAGCATTTT. It codes for CASRRTGGSQPQHF.